Sequencing of this TCR beta chain was carried out in a study of blood T cell repertoires in COVID-19. In the study overall: The United States, Italy and Spain were the sources of the acute and convalescent COVID-19 samples. T cells, B-cell-depleted T cells, or PBMCs supplied cDNA or gDNA.

The authors' processing: For nucleated cells, counts were estimated from reference gene primer amplification. TCRdb keeps only in-frame clones here, not all; method: immunoSEQ multiplex PCR. The V and J calls and the clone size are those of that table, but D and trimming were determined from the DNA. The sample lists some 110,000 clones; 82% were seen once. The CDR3 loop spans 17 amino acids. Per germline, CDR1 KGHSH and CDR2 LQKENI. V was pared by 4 bases and J by 4 bases, with 20 bases between. The rearrangement uses TRBV18 and TRBJ1-5; tentatively, D is TRBD1 (5 bases). The TCR comes from a man between 65 and 85 years old with active or convalescent COVID-19. Sequencing was carried out using peripheral blood. CDR3 sequence reads: CASSLFTMGEGNQPQHF. In DNA, the CDR3 is TGTGCCAGCTCACTTTTTACGATGGGGGAGGGGAATCAGCCCCAGCATTTT.